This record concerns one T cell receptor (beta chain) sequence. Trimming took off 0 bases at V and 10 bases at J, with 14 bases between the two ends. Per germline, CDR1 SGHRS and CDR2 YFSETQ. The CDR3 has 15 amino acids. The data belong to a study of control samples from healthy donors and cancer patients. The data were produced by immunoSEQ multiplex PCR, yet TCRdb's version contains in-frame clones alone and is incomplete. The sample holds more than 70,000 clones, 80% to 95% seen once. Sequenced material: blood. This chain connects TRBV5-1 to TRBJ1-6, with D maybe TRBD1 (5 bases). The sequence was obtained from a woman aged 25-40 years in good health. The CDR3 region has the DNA TGCGCCAGCAGCTTGGCCCTTCAGGGACCCTCACCCCTCCACTTT. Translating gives CASSLALQGPSPLHF.